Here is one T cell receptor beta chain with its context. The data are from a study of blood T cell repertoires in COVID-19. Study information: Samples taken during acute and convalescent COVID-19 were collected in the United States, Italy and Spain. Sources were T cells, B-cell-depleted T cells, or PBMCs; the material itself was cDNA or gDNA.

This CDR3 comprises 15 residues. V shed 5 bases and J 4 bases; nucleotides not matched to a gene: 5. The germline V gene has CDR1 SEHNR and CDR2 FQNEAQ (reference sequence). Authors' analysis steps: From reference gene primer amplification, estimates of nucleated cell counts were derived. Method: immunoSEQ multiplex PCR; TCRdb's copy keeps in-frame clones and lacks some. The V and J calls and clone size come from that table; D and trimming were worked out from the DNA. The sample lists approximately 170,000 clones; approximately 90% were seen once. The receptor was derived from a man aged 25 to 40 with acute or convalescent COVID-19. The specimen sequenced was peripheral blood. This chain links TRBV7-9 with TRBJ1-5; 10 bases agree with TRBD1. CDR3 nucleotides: TGTGCCAGCAGCCTCGGGACAGGGGCGAATCAGCCCCAGCATTTT. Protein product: CASSLGTGANQPQHF.